These T cell receptor beta chains were read from a single sample in a study of T cell responses to AZD1222 COVID-19 vaccine. Produced via immunoSEQ multiplex PCR; TCRdb's table is partial and in-frame only. The data show tens of thousands of clones, roughly 85% seen once. The sample consisted of peripheral blood, taken on day 0 of AZD1222 vaccination. The receptors stem from an adult in good health. Both conserved end residues are part of each CDR3. The D gene is left open where the match is weak. Clone size is given for some rows only: seen once, a few or many times, or a class if the clone is expanded.

j_gene | v_gene | d_gene | abundance | CDR3nt | CDR3aa
TRBJ2-7 | TRBV19 | NA | NA | TGTGCCAGTAGAGGAGGAGGGCAAAGGAGCGGGCCGGTGGAGCAGTACTTC | CASRGGGQRSGPVEQYF
TRBJ1-1 | TRBV28 | NA | NA | TGTGCCAGCAGTTCGGAGGGAGTTACTGAAGCTTTCTTT | CASSSEGVTEAFF
TRBJ2-5 | TRBV7-7 | NA | NA | TGTGCTAGCAGCCAACGTCCCGTCGGGGAGACCCAGTACTTC | CASSQRPVGETQYF
TRBJ1-5 | TRBV19 | NA | NA | TGTGCCAGTAGCGAACAGCTCAATCAGCCCCAGCATTTT | CASSEQLNQPQHF
TRBJ1-2 | TRBV7-2 | TRBD1 | NA | TGTGCCAGCAGCTTAGCGCAGGGACAGGGTTTTGGCTACACCTTC | CASSLAQGQGFGYTF
TRBJ1-4 | TRBV18 | NA | once | TGTGCCAGCTCTGCAATAGAAAAACTGTTTTTT | CASSAIEKLFF
TRBJ1-5 | TRBV7-6 | NA | NA | TGTGCCAGCAGCTTATTGGAAAATCAGCCCCAGCATTTT | CASSLLENQPQHF
TRBJ2-7 | TRBV20-1 | TRBD2 | NA | TGCAGTGCTAGTAATCGACTAGCGGGGGGTCTAAAAACATACGAGCAGTACTTC | CSASNRLAGGLKTYEQYF
TRBJ1-5 | TRBV30 | TRBD1 | once | TGTGCCTGGAGTGTACTCACAGGGGAAAATCAGCCCCAGCATTTT | CAWSVLTGENQPQHF
TRBJ2-5 | TRBV13 | TRBD2 | NA | TGTGCCAGCAGCGCCAGTCTAGCGGGGGGCAAAGAGACCCAGTACTTC | CASSASLAGGKETQYF
TRBJ1-5 | TRBV28 | TRBD1 | NA | TGTGCCAGCAGACAGGACAGGCTTCGCATCGCCAATCAGCCCCAGCATTTT | CASRQDRLRIANQPQHF
TRBJ2-1 | TRBV6-4 | TRBD2 | NA | TGTGCCAGCAGGACTAGCGGGGGGATTGGGGAGCAGTTCTTC | CASRTSGGIGEQFF
TRBJ1-2 | TRBV5-4 | NA | NA | TGTGCCAGCAGCTCTTACTATGGCTACACCTTC | CASSSYYGYTF
TRBJ1-6 | TRBV11-2 | NA | few | TGTGCCAGCAGCTTGAAGTGGGGGGTGGGGAATTCACCCCTCCACTTT | CASSLKWGVGNSPLHF
TRBJ1-5 | TRBV4-3 | NA | once | TGCGCCAGCAGCCAAGATCGGTACGGTAACAATCAGCCCCAGCATTTT | CASSQDRYGNNQPQHF